The 24 T cell receptor beta chains presented below share a single source sample, sequenced in a study of cytomegalovirus exposure and HLA in healthy donors. Amplification used 60 Vbeta primers and 13 Jbeta primers. Using immunoSEQ multiplex PCR, the repertoire was profiled, and TCRdb retains in-frame clones only, with some absent. The sample has 120,000 to 150,000 clones; 70% to 80% are singletons. Specimen: PBMCs. The receptors stem from a woman in her forties in good health and CMV-seropositive.

The rearrangement joins TRBV5-1 to TRBJ2-3; 8 positions agree with TRBD2. CDR3 length: 13 residues. Per the germline V gene, CDR1 is SGHRS and CDR2 is YFSETQ. V was pared by 5 bases and J by 1 base, with 0 bases of the junction left unmatched. In DNA form, the CDR3 reads TGCGCCAGCAGGACTAGCGGCACAGATACGCAGTATTTT. It encodes CASRTSGTDTQYF.

The chain uses TRBV7-9 and TRBJ2-7, with D unresolved. CDR3 length: 13 residues. Trimming stripped 1 base from V and 6 bases from J, with 10 bases between. Germline lookup yields CDR1 SEHNR and CDR2 FQNEAQ (reference sequence). DNA for the CDR3: TGTGCCAGCAGCTTAGGAGGTACTTTCGAGCAGTACTTC. It yields the protein CASSLGGTFEQYF. The whole variable domain, filled in from reference TRBV7-9 and TRBJ2-7, reads DTGVSQNPRHKITKRGQNVTFRCDPISEHNRLYWYRQTLGQGPEFLTYFQNEAQLEKSRLLSDRFSAERPKGSFSTLEIQRTEQGDSAMYLCASSLGGTFEQYFGPGTRLTVT.

The chain joins TRBV28 to TRBJ1-2; D might be TRBD1 (5 bases). This CDR3 spans 15 amino acids. In germline, CDR1 is MDHEN, CDR2 SYDVKM. V gave up 2 bases and J gave up 2 bases, with 12 bases separating them. For the CDR3, the DNA is TGTGCCAGCAGTTTAGGCGGGGGGGGAAACTATGGCTACACCTTC. Its protein is CASSLGGGGNYGYTF.

The chain couples TRBV5-1 to TRBJ2-2; tentative D call: TRBD1 (5 bases). The CDR3 extends over 15 amino acids. The ends were cut back, 7 bases at V and 5 bases at J, with 18 bases in the middle. CDR1 is SGHRS and CDR2 is YFSETQ in the germline V gene. The CDR3 region has the DNA TGCGCCAGCGGCCAGAGACAGATGTCGACCGGGGAGCTGTTTTTT. As protein: CASGQRQMSTGELFF.

V is TRBV5-1 and J is TRBJ2-7, with D tentatively TRBD2 (6 bases). The CDR3 runs to 14 residues. Germline assignment: CDR1 SGHRS and CDR2 YFSETQ. Trimming stripped 4 bases from V and 5 bases from J, with 16 bases between. The DNA of the CDR3 is TGCGCCAGCAGCGGGTCGGGAGAAGTAGACGAGCAGTACTTC. It codes for CASSGSGEVDEQYF.

A single count supports this clone. The chain uses TRBV6-5 and TRBJ2-7; 12 nucleotides match TRBD2. This CDR3 comprises 15 residues. Germline CDR1 is MNHEY and CDR2 is SVGAGI. The J segment lost 3 bases and the V segment lost 5 bases, leaving 5 bases of the junction unmatched. CDR3 region: CASSMTSGSFYEQYF. The CDR3 DNA follows: TGTGCCAGCAGTATGACTAGCGGGAGCTTCTACGAGCAGTACTTC.

V usage is TRBV13 and J usage is TRBJ2-1; 14 nucleotides line up with TRBD2. CDR3 size: 19 residues. Germline V CDR1 and CDR2: PRHDT, FYEKMQ (reference sequence). V shed 1 base and J 2 bases; nucleotides not matched to a gene: 7. The chain's CDR3 is CASSLAGTSGRRTYNEQFF. The CDR3 region has the DNA TGTGCCAGCAGCTTAGCTGGGACTAGCGGGAGAAGGACCTACAATGAGCAGTTCTTC.

This clone showed up just a few times. The chain couples TRBV12-5 to TRBJ2-3; TRBD2 matches at 11 bases. Germline CDR1 LGHNT, CDR2 FRNRAP. There are 15 residues in the CDR3. J gave up 1 base and V 5 bases, and 2 bases lay outside the gene matches. CDR3 residues: CASGTGLAGTDTQYF. The CDR3 DNA reads as TGTGCTAGTGGTACGGGACTAGCGGGCACAGATACGCAGTATTTT. The whole variable domain, remainder taken from reference TRBV12-5 and TRBJ2-3, is DARVTQTPRHKVTEMGQEVTMRCQPILGHNTVFWYRQTMMQGLELLAYFRNRAPLDDSGMPKDRFSAEMPDATLATLKIQPSEPRDSAVYFCASGTGLAGTDTQYFGPGTRLTVL.

This clone was seen more than once but under ten times. V and J are TRBV27 and TRBJ2-6; D gene unclear. Trimming pared 0 bases from V and 2 bases from J, leaving 2 bases between. The CDR3 is made up of 14 amino acids. Germline CDR1 reads MNHEY; CDR2 reads SMNVEV (reference sequence). The CDR3 region has the DNA TGTGCCAGCAGTTTATCTACTGGGGCCAACGTCCTGACTTTC. Its protein product is CASSLSTGANVLTF.

The V and J genes are TRBV4-1 and TRBJ1-3; no definite D call. This CDR3 is 13 amino acids long. Trimming took off 0 bases at V and 5 bases at J, with 5 bases between the two ends. CDR1 is MGHRA, CDR2 YSYEKL, per germline. The CDR3 sequence is CASSQDERNTIYF. The CDR3 DNA reads TGCGCCAGCAGCCAAGACGAGAGAAACACCATATATTTT.

This chain links TRBV6-5 with TRBJ2-6, with 8 nucleotides matching TRBD2. Germline assignment: CDR1 MNHEY and CDR2 SVGAGI. V gave up 4 bases and J gave up 1 base; unmatched junction bases: 3. The CDR3 runs 16 residues. CDR3 residues: CASSSGGGSGANVLTF. CDR3 in DNA: TGTGCCAGCAGTTCGGGCGGGGGGTCTGGGGCCAACGTCCTGACTTTC.

This clone is a singleton in its sample. The chain recombines TRBV2 with TRBJ1-1, with D unclear. Germline V lookup: CDR1 SNHLY, CDR2 FYNNEI. The ends were cut back, 2 bases at V and 1 base at J, with 5 bases in the middle. This CDR3 spans 13 amino acids. The CDR3 loop reads CASSESGNTEAFF. The DNA for the CDR3 is TGTGCCAGCAGTGAATCAGGGAACACTGAAGCTTTCTTT.

This sequence joins TRBV28 and TRBJ2-1; 9 bases map to TRBD2. The CDR3 spans 17 residues. V gave up 5 bases and J gave up 0 bases; unmatched junction bases: 8. CDR1 and CDR2 from the germline V gene are MDHEN and SYDVKM. Here the CDR3 reads CASSPRTSDSSYNEQFF. CDR3 nucleotide sequence: TGTGCCAGCAGTCCGCGGACTAGCGACAGCTCCTACAATGAGCAGTTCTTC.

The rearrangement joins TRBV20-1 to TRBJ2-7, with D perhaps TRBD1 (6 bases). The CDR3 spans 11 residues. V gave up 6 bases and J gave up 5 bases, with 11 bases separating them. Germline V gives CDR1 DFQATT, CDR2 SNEGSKA (reference sequence). This chain's CDR3 is CSAAQGNEQYF. The CDR3 coding sequence is TGCAGTGCCGCACAGGGTAACGAGCAGTACTTC.

J is TRBJ1-1 and V is TRBV11-3; D is unresolved. There are 12 residues in the CDR3. Germline V gene lookup returns CDR1 SGHNT and CDR2 YENEEA. The germline V and J ends were trimmed by 5 bases and 7 bases, with 11 bases remaining between them. In nucleotides, the CDR3 is TGTGCCAGCAGCCAAACCGGTGTTGAAGCTTTCTTT. Amino acid sequence: CASSQTGVEAFF.

The J gene is TRBJ1-5, the V gene TRBV19, with a weak D call TRBD1 (6 bases). V lost 5 bases, J lost 9 bases, and 26 bases lay in between. The CDR3 totals 17 residues. Germline V gives CDR1 LNHDA, CDR2 SQIVND (reference sequence). CDR3 sequence: CASSYGLTGSQARPQHF. DNA of the CDR3: TGTGCCAGTAGTTATGGGCTAACAGGGTCCCAGGCGAGGCCCCAGCATTTT.

J is TRBJ2-1 and V is TRBV2; TRBD2 aligns across 10 bases. V dropped 6 bases and J dropped 5; count of bases not matched to a gene: 7. This CDR3 has 15 amino acids. CDR1 SNHLY and CDR2 FYNNEI come from the germline V gene. The CDR3 nucleotides are TGTGCCAGCAGAGCCGGGACTAGCGTCCACAATGAGCAGTTCTTC. It translates to CASRAGTSVHNEQFF.

V usage is TRBV6-5 and J usage is TRBJ2-4, with a possible D match to TRBD2 (6 bases). Germline lookup yields CDR1 MNHEY and CDR2 SVGAGI. The CDR3 covers 13 residues. V lost 7 bases and J 5 bases, leaving 12 bases between the germline ends. CDR3: CASTGTHQNIQYF. CDR3 nucleotides: TGTGCCAGCACGGGGACTCACCAAAACATTCAGTACTTC.

V is TRBV5-1 and J is TRBJ1-2, with 8 bases fitting TRBD1. CDR1 is SGHRS and CDR2 is YFSETQ in the germline V gene. Trimming took 0 bases from V and 2 from J; bases not matched to a gene: 0. The CDR3 sequence is 14 residues long. CDR3 loop: CASSLDRGNYGYTF. The CDR3 DNA reads as TGCGCCAGCAGCTTGGACAGGGGGAACTATGGCTACACCTTC. Combining the CDR3 with reference TRBV5-1 and TRBJ1-2 gives the whole variable domain KAGVTQTPRYLIKTRGQQVTLSCSPISGHRSVSWYQQTPGQGLQFLFEYFSETQRNKGNFPGRFSGRQFSNSRSEMNVSTLELGDSALYLCASSLDRGNYGYTFGSGTRLTVV.

The chain employs TRBV14 and TRBJ2-7; the match to TRBD2 covers 8 bases. The CDR3 extends over 14 amino acids. Germline CDR1 is SGHDN and CDR2 is FVKESK. V shed 3 bases, J shed 4 bases, and the junction held 5 bases outside the gene matches. CDR3 amino acids: CASSHQREKYEQYF. The CDR3 DNA follows: TGTGCCAGCAGCCATCAGCGGGAGAAGTACGAGCAGTACTTC. Combining the CDR3 with reference TRBV14 and TRBJ2-7 gives the whole variable domain EAGVTQFPSHSVIEKGQTVTLRCDPISGHDNLYWYRRVMGKEIKFLLHFVKESKQDESGMPNNRFLAERTGGTYSTLKVQPAELEDSGVYFCASSHQREKYEQYFGPGTRLTVT.

The chain is built from TRBV28 and TRBJ1-4; 9 bases map to TRBD1. Germline V gene sequence: CDR1 MDHEN, CDR2 SYDVKM. V lost 6 bases to trimming and J lost 8 bases; unmatched junction nucleotides: 7. The CDR3 totals 14 residues. The CDR3 reads CASSQTGTGEKLFF. Here the CDR3 DNA reads TGTGCCAGCAGCCAGACCGGGACAGGGGAAAAACTGTTTTTT.

The chain uses TRBV5-4 and TRBJ2-7; tentatively, D is TRBD1 (6 bases). The length of the CDR3 is 12 residues. Germline V gene data show CDR1 as SGHNT and CDR2 as YYREEE (reference sequence). V gave up 1 base and J gave up 6 bases, with 8 bases separating them. CDR3 loop: CASSLKGGEQYF. The CDR3 region has the DNA TGTGCCAGCAGCTTGAAAGGGGGCGAGCAGTACTTC.

This clone was detected a few times. The gene calls are TRBV6-5 and TRBJ1-2, with D hard to call. The CDR3 totals 15 residues. Trimming took off 0 bases at V and 1 base at J, with 9 bases between the two ends. Germline V gene data show CDR1 as MNHEY and CDR2 as SVGAGI. The CDR3 is CASSYSGSLNYGYTF. In DNA form, the CDR3 reads TGTGCCAGCAGTTACTCGGGGAGCCTTAACTATGGCTACACCTTC.

CDR3 DNA sequence: TGTGCCTGGAGTGTAGACAGACGAAACACCATATATTTT. This translates into CAWSVDRRNTIYF. The rearrangement joins TRBV30 to TRBJ1-3, with TRBD1 as a possible D gene (5 bases). Trimming took 0 bases from V and 5 from J, leaving 8 bases between them. The CDR3 has 13 amino acids. Germline V lookup: CDR1 GTSNPN, CDR2 SVGIG (reference sequence).